The source of this T cell receptor beta chain is a study of blood T cell repertoires in COVID-19. Study-wide background: The United States, Italy and Spain were the sources of the acute and convalescent COVID-19 samples. Sources were T cells, B-cell-depleted T cells, or PBMCs; the material itself was cDNA or gDNA.

CDR1 is MNHEY and CDR2 is SVGAGI in the germline V gene. CDR3 length: 13 amino acids. The V gene lost 5 bases and the J gene lost 3 bases, with 9 bases spanning the gap. Source study methods: Amplifying reference gene primers gave estimates of nucleated cell counts. Profiled with immunoSEQ multiplex PCR; TCRdb holds only in-frame clones, not every one. From that table come the V and J calls and clone size; the DNA was used to work out D and trimming. The sample yields around 150,000 clones, about 88% seen once. The chain is built from TRBV6-5 and TRBJ2-3; a weak D match, TRBD1 (6 bases). Specimen: peripheral blood. The TCR was taken from a man in his late teens or twenties with acute or convalescent COVID-19. DNA for the CDR3: TGTGCCAGCAGTAAACAGGGTACAGATACGCAGTATTTT. Amino acids: CASSKQGTDTQYF.